The 8 T cell receptor beta chains below all came from one sample that was sequenced in a study of blood T cells in healthy people across ages (dated by TCRdb to 2013 to 2016). The protocol used for the library was 5' RACE. TCRdb records Illumina HiSeq 2500 as the sequencer. A second PCR of about 6 to 11 cycles was run with a J-beta primer mix and a sample-barcoded 5' primer. The public reads were reanalyzed by TCRdb: fastp trimming at Q25, MiXCR alignment, in-frame beta chains only. CDR3 protein sequences are deduplicated, and each keeps its most common genes and DNA. For this sample the table gives about 830,000 distinct CDR3 sequences, of which approximately 65% were detected only once. 25% to 35% of the sample rests with the top ten. The sample was blood. The receptors stem from a man between 25 and 39 years old in good health.

The J gene is TRBJ2-7, the V gene TRBV20-1, with 8 bases matching TRBD2. The CDR3 covers 14 residues. CDR1 is DFQATT and CDR2 is SNEGSKA in the germline V gene (reference sequence). The V and J ends lost 3 bases and 4 bases, in that order; junction bases with no gene match: 8. CDR3 sequence reads: CSARGESGSYEQYF. The CDR3, as DNA: TGCAGTGCTAGGGGGGAGAGCGGGAGTTACGAGCAGTACTTC.

This clonotype was recorded only once. The chain combines TRBV29-1 with TRBJ1-5; 10 nucleotides match TRBD1. The CDR3 extends over 13 amino acids. Looked up from germline, CDR1 is SQVTM and CDR2 is ANQGSEA. Trimming at V came to 6 bases and at J to 3 bases, leaving 2 bases not matched to a gene. Here the CDR3 reads CSVGTGANQPQHF. CDR3 nucleotides: TGCAGCGTAGGGACAGGGGCCAATCAGCCCCAGCATTTT.

V gene TRBV3-1 combines with J gene TRBJ1-4; 8 positions match TRBD1. The CDR3 is made up of 16 amino acids. J lost 8 bases, V lost 0 bases, and 8 bases had no gene match. In germline, CDR1 is LGHDT, CDR2 YNNKEL (reference sequence). This CDR3 reads CASSQERGQGSEKLFF. CDR3 DNA sequence: TGTGCCAGCAGCCAAGAGCGTGGACAGGGCAGCGAAAAACTGTTTTTT. Drawing the rest from reference TRBV3-1 and TRBJ1-4, the complete variable domain is DTAVSQTPKYLVTQMGNDKSIKCEQNLGHDTMYWYKQDSKKFLKIMFSYNNKELIINETVPNRFSPKSPDKAHLNLHINSLELGDSAVYFCASSQERGQGSEKLFFGSGTQLSVL.

The V gene is TRBV7-2, the J gene TRBJ1-1; no clear D gene. CDR1 is SGHTA, CDR2 FQGNSA, per germline. CDR3 length: 14 amino acids. V was pared by 1 base and J by 1 base, with 7 bases between. CDR3 residues: CASSLVRRNTEAFF. The CDR3 DNA follows: TGTGCCAGCAGCTTAGTGCGACGGAACACTGAAGCTTTCTTT.

The V gene is TRBV2, the J gene TRBJ2-4, with TRBD2 matching 11 bases. The end of the DNA is better explained by TRBJ2-7, so the J call may be wrong. The V gene's germline CDR1 is SNHLY and CDR2 FYNNEI. This CDR3 has 15 residues. This CDR3 reads CASSGRLAGLYEQYF. The CDR3 region has the DNA TGTGCCAGCAGTGGCCGACTAGCGGGATTATACGAGCAGTACTTC.

This clonotype was detected only a few times. The chain couples TRBV10-3 to TRBJ2-5, with D possibly TRBD2 on 7 matching bases. CDR3 size: 15 residues. Trimming shortened V by 7 bases and J by 0 bases, and 15 bases separated the two germline ends. Per the germline V gene, CDR1 is ENHRY and CDR2 is SYGVKD. The CDR3 loop is CAITPGGADQETQYF. The CDR3 DNA reads as TGTGCCATCACTCCTGGGGGGGCCGACCAAGAGACCCAGTACTTC.

About this clonotype itself: A single base separates this from a much larger clone, so it may be a read error. The chain carries TRBV25-1 and TRBJ2-1; no firm D call. The CDR3 is 11 residues long. Trimming took 7 bases from V and 6 from J, leaving 7 bases between them. CDR1 MGHDK and CDR2 SYGVNS come from the germline V gene. The CDR3 bases are TGTGCCAGCAATTGGGGCAATGAGCAGTTCTTC. Protein: CASNWGNEQFF.

This chain uses TRBV12-3 or TRBV12-4 with TRBJ2-3; D is unclear. V was clipped by 6 bases and J by 4 bases, with 11 bases between them. The CDR3 has 13 residues. This CDR3 reads CASRLILADTQYF. The CDR3, as DNA: TGTGCCAGCAGACTTATTCTCGCAGATACGCAGTATTTT.